The sequence of this TCR beta chain was determined in a study of post-analysis software for immune sequencing data. Study at large: The study covered relapsing-remitting, secondary progressive and progressive-relapsing courses of multiple sclerosis.

TCR beta cDNA libraries had unique molecular identifiers. One entry per CDR3 protein results from TCRdb running MiXCR on the PCR reads. The sample holds around 160,000 distinct CDR3 sequences, around 34% seen once. This CDR3 is built from 14 residues. Looked up from germline, CDR1 is DFQATT and CDR2 is SNEGSKA (reference sequence). Trimming stripped 0 bases from V and 4 bases from J, with 12 bases between. In regard to this clonotype: The antigen is unknown.

General observations from the study: A few TRBV segments appeared more often in patients than in controls, and TRBV5-6, TRBV5-1 and TRBV20-1 were among these.

The sequences come from blood, collected after autologous hematopoietic stem cell transplantation. The rearrangement joins TRBV20-1 to TRBJ1-2; a weak D match, TRBD1 (6 bases). The TCR was taken from a girl aged 10 to 17 with multiple sclerosis. For the CDR3, the DNA is TGCAGTGCTAGAGATCCAAACAGGGTCTATGGCTACACCTTC. Its protein product is CSARDPNRVYGYTF.